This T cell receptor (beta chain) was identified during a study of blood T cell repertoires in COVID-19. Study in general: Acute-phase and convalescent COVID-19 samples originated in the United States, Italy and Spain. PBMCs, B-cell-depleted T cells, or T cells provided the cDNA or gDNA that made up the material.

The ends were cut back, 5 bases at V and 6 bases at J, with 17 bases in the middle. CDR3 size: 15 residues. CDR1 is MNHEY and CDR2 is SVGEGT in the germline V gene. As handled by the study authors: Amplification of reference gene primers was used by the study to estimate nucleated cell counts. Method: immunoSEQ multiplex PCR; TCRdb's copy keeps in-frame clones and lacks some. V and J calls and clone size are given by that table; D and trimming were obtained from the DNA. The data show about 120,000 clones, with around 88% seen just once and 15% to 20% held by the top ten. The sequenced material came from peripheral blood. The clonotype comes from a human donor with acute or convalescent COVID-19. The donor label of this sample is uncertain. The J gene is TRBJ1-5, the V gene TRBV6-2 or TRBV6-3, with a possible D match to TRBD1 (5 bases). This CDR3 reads CASSQSLGLGQPQHF. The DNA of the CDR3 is TGTGCCAGCAGTCAGTCTTTGGGGCTGGGTCAGCCCCAGCATTTT.